Presented here are 21 T cell receptor beta chains from one specimen sequenced in a study of T cells in Graves' hyperthyroidism and ophthalmopathy. It was RNA transcripts that yielded the amplified TCR beta CDR3 regions. When the TCR CDR3 underwent first-round RT-PCR, the HTBI primer set was used. TCRdb passed the multiplex PCR reads through MiXCR, listing each CDR3 protein once. The table lists around 580,000 distinct CDR3 sequences, about a sixth of them singletons, with 15% to 20% in the top ten. Sequenced material: blood. These receptors originate from a woman under 30 with Graves' hyperthyroidism.

This chain uses TRBV27 with TRBJ2-4; 7 bases are shared with TRBD2. Losses at the gene ends were 2 bases for V and 1 base for J; bases not matched to a gene: 17. Germline V gene lookup returns CDR1 MNHEY and CDR2 SMNVEV (reference sequence). This CDR3 is 20 amino acids long. This CDR3 is CASSLIQGGLGPTAKNIQYF. The DNA of the CDR3 is TGTGCCAGCAGTTTAATTCAGGGAGGACTAGGCCCCACCGCCAAAAACATTCAGTACTTC.

V gene TRBV19 combines with J gene TRBJ2-1, with D unresolved. The ends were cut back, 1 base at V and 4 bases at J, with 11 bases in the middle. Germline V gene sequence: CDR1 LNHDA, CDR2 SQIVND (reference sequence). The CDR3 is 15 amino acids. CDR3 loop: CASSIGPSPYNEQFF. In DNA form, the CDR3 reads TGTGCCAGTAGTATAGGGCCCTCCCCTTACAATGAGCAGTTCTTC.

This clonotype has more than one count but fewer than ten. V is TRBV6-1 and J is TRBJ2-5; TRBD2 matches at 11 bases. CDR3 length equals 15 residues. With V trimmed by 2 bases and J by 6 bases, 5 bases remained unmatched. Per germline, CDR1 MNHNS and CDR2 SASEGT. The CDR3 bases are TGTGCCAGCAGTGAAATAGCGGGGGGGCTAAAGACCCAGTACTTC. Protein: CASSEIAGGLKTQYF.

The CDR3 nucleotides are TGTGCCAGCGGTCAATACAGGGGGCGATATCTTGAGCAGTTCTTC. As protein: CASGQYRGRYLEQFF. The rearrangement links TRBV27 to TRBJ2-1; TRBD1 matches at 9 bases. The CDR3 contains 15 residues. CDR1 MNHEY and CDR2 SMNVEV come from the germline V gene (reference sequence). Losses at the gene ends were 8 bases for V and 9 bases for J; bases not matched to a gene: 14.

This clonotype was counted between two and nine times. The chain employs TRBV5-1 and TRBJ2-7, with 10 bases that match TRBD1. Trimming removed 4 bases from V and 7 bases from J; junction bases left unmatched: 8. Germline CDR1 and CDR2: SGHRS and YFSETQ. The CDR3 is 14 residues long. CDR3 in DNA: TGCGCCAGCAGCAGAGCCGGGACAGGGGAAGAGCAGTACTTC. Translating it yields CASSRAGTGEEQYF.

The table lists this clonotype with many counts. This chain joins TRBV7-9 and TRBJ2-1; TRBD2 aligns across 9 bases. CDR1 SEHNR and CDR2 FQNEAQ come from the germline V gene (reference sequence). The CDR3 is 15 residues long. After removal of 2 bases from V and 6 bases from J, the junction contained 5 bases not matched to a gene. The CDR3 region is CASSLWASGTNEQFF. CDR3 sequence (DNA): TGTGCCAGCAGCTTATGGGCTAGCGGGACCAATGAGCAGTTCTTC.

The chain recombines TRBV6-1 with TRBJ2-3; 9 bases are a match to TRBD2. Germline-derived CDR1 and CDR2 are MNHNS and SASEGT. Losses at the gene ends were 11 bases for V and 1 base for J; bases not matched to a gene: 7. The CDR3 is made up of 14 amino acids. CDR3 DNA sequence: TGTGCCGCAAGGACTAGCGACGGCACAGATACGCAGTATTTT. Translation: CAARTSDGTDTQYF.

This clonotype was seen many times. The chain combines TRBV20-1 with TRBJ2-5, with TRBD1 identical over 7 bases. Losses at the gene ends were 6 bases for V and 1 base for J; bases not matched to a gene: 8. The V gene's germline CDR1 is DFQATT and CDR2 SNEGSKA (reference sequence). The CDR3 is 14 residues long. The CDR3 coding sequence is TGCAGTGCCAGAACAGGGGACCCCCAAGAGACCCAGTACTTC. Encoded protein: CSARTGDPQETQYF.

The chain combines TRBV12-3 or TRBV12-4 with TRBJ1-6, with 10 positions matching TRBD1. V was pared by 6 bases and J by 10 bases, with 9 bases of the junction left unmatched. The CDR3 totals 15 residues. The CDR3 bases are TGTGCCAGCAGCTCCGGACAGGGGGTAAGGTCACCCCTCCACTTT. It is translated as CASSSGQGVRSPLHF.

This clonotype came up a few times. The chain links TRBV7-9 to TRBJ1-1; tentative D call: TRBD1 (6 bases). The V and J ends lost 2 bases and 4 bases respectively, with 8 bases between them. Germline-derived CDR1 and CDR2 are SEHNR and FQNEAQ (reference sequence). The CDR3 sequence is 13 residues long. The DNA for the CDR3 is TGTGCCAGCAGCTTAAAACAGGGCACTGAAGCTTTCTTT. It encodes CASSLKQGTEAFF. Looking up the rest from reference TRBV7-9 and TRBJ1-1 gives the full variable domain: DTGVSQNPRHKITKRGQNVTFRCDPISEHNRLYWYRQTLGQGPEFLTYFQNEAQLEKSRLLSDRFSAERPKGSFSTLEIQRTEQGDSAMYLCASSLKQGTEAFFGQGTRLTVV.

The table lists this clonotype with many counts. The V gene is TRBV4-1, the J gene TRBJ1-1; D remains ambiguous. CDR3 length: 14 amino acids. Germline assignment: CDR1 MGHRA and CDR2 YSYEKL. V was trimmed by 5 bases and J by 4 bases, leaving 14 bases between them. The CDR3 protein is CASSEGSRITEAFF. CDR3 in DNA: TGCGCCAGCAGCGAAGGCAGCAGAATCACTGAAGCTTTCTTT.

This clonotype has just a few counts. This sequence joins TRBV5-6 and TRBJ1-6, with D perhaps TRBD1 (5 bases). The CDR3 contains 14 residues. Germline-derived CDR1 and CDR2 are SGHDT and YYEEEE. V dropped 1 base and J dropped 9 bases, with 11 bases sitting between them. CDR3 sequence reads: CASSLSGGTSPLHF. The CDR3, as DNA: TGTGCCAGCAGCTTGTCTGGGGGGACTTCACCCCTCCACTTT.

The CDR3 DNA is TGCGCCAGCAGCTTTCGGTGGACAAGCCAGGAGACCCAGTACTTC. Amino acids: CASSFRWTSQETQYF. This chain links TRBV5-1 with TRBJ2-5; D may be TRBD1 (5 bases). Germline V gene data show CDR1 as SGHRS and CDR2 as YFSETQ. This CDR3 is built from 15 residues. The V gene lost 2 bases and the J gene lost 5 bases, with 16 bases spanning the gap.

This chain connects TRBV6-2 or TRBV6-3 to TRBJ1-1, with D possibly TRBD1 on 6 matching bases. CDR1 is MNHEY and CDR2 is SVGEGT in the germline V gene. V gave up 0 bases and J gave up 1 base, with 18 bases separating them. CDR3 size: 18 residues. The CDR3 loop reads CASSYSLGQGRGNTEAFF. CDR3 sequence (DNA): TGTGCCAGCAGTTACTCTCTTGGCCAGGGGCGGGGGAACACTGAAGCTTTCTTT.

This rearrangement joins TRBV28 to TRBJ2-3; D uncertain. Germline V gene lookup returns CDR1 MDHEN and CDR2 SYDVKM. Between the trimmed V and J ends, which lost 2 bases and 5 bases, there was a span of 8 bases. CDR3 length: 13 amino acids. This chain's CDR3 is CASSLDDLDTQYF. The CDR3, as DNA: TGTGCCAGCAGTTTAGATGACTTAGATACGCAGTATTTT.

This clonotype was seen many times. V is TRBV4-1 and J is TRBJ2-3; TRBD1 might be the D (6 bases). V was pared by 2 bases and J by 0 bases, with 12 bases between. The CDR3 sequence is 16 residues long. CDR1 and CDR2 (germline): MGHRA, YSYEKL. Here the CDR3 reads CASSQLRTASTDTQYF. In DNA form, the CDR3 reads TGCGCCAGCAGCCAATTACGGACAGCTAGCACAGATACGCAGTATTTT.

There are many counts of this clonotype. The chain recombines TRBV28 with TRBJ2-5; D possibly corresponds to TRBD1 (6 bases). Deletions cut 3 bases from V and 1 base from J, with 9 bases between. Germline V CDR1 and CDR2: MDHEN, SYDVKM. There are 14 residues in the CDR3. The CDR3 region is CASSFTGTQETQYF. CDR3 DNA sequence: TGTGCCAGCAGTTTCACAGGGACCCAAGAGACCCAGTACTTC.

This clonotype was seen ten or more times. V is TRBV20-1 and J is TRBJ1-3, with 9 bases identical to TRBD1. This CDR3 is 15 amino acids long. Per germline, CDR1 DFQATT and CDR2 SNEGSKA (reference sequence). The ends lost 4 bases at V and 0 bases at J; junction bases unmatched: 4. The CDR3 nucleotides are TGCAGTGCTAACAGGGGGCCGAACTCTGGAAACACCATATATTTT. It codes for CSANRGPNSGNTIYF.

This clonotype showed up just a few times. The genes are TRBV11-3 and TRBJ1-6; 11 nucleotides line up with TRBD1. Germline loops: CDR1 SGHNT, CDR2 YENEEA. J gave up 10 bases and V 11 bases, and 13 bases lay outside the gene matches. The CDR3 is 15 residues long. CDR3 residues: CAVGSRDRGLSPLHF. The CDR3 DNA follows: TGTGCCGTCGGGAGCCGGGACAGGGGGTTGTCACCCCTCCACTTT.

This clonotype appeared a few times. The genes are TRBV24-1 and TRBJ1-2; the match to TRBD1 covers 9 bases. The CDR3 has 14 residues. Germline V gives CDR1 KGHDR, CDR2 SFDVKD. Trimming at V came to 3 bases and at J to 8 bases, leaving 6 bases not matched to a gene. As DNA, the CDR3 is TGTGCCACCAGTGATCGGCGGACAGGGGAGGGCTACACCTTC. Encoded protein: CATSDRRTGEGYTF.

The sample holds a few counts of this clonotype. This chain connects TRBV7-9 to TRBJ1-1; D might be TRBD1 (5 bases). Looked up from germline, CDR1 is SEHNR and CDR2 is FQNEAQ (reference sequence). This CDR3 region has 14 residues. V gave up 4 bases and J gave up 1 base, with 10 bases separating them. The chain's CDR3 is CASSSRQQNTEAFF. In DNA, the CDR3 is TGTGCCAGCAGCTCTAGACAGCAGAACACTGAAGCTTTCTTT. The full variable domain, its missing parts supplied by reference TRBV7-9 and TRBJ1-1, is DTGVSQNPRHKITKRGQNVTFRCDPISEHNRLYWYRQTLGQGPEFLTYFQNEAQLEKSRLLSDRFSAERPKGSFSTLEIQRTEQGDSAMYLCASSSRQQNTEAFFGQGTRLTVV.